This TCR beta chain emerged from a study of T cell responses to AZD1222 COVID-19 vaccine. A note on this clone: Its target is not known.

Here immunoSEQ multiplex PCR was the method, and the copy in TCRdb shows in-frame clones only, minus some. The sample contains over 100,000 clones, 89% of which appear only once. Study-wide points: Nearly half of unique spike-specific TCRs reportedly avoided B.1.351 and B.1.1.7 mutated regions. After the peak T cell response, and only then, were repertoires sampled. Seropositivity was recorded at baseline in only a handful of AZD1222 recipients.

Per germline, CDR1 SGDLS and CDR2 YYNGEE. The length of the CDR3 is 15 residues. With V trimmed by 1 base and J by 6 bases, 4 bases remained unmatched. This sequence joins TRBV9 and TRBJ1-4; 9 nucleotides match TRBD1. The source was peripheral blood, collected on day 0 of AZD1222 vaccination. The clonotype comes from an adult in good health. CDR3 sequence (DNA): TGTGCCAGCAGCGTAAGGACAGGGGAAGATGAAAAACTGTTTTTT. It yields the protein CASSVRTGEDEKLFF.